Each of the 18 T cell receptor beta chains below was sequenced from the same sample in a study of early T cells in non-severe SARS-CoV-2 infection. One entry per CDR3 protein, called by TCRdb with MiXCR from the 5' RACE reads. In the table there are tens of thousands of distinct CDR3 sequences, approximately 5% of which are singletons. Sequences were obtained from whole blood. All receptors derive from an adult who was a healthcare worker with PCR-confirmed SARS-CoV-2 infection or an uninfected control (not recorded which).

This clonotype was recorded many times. The CDR3 reads CASSTTDQETQYF. DNA for the CDR3: TGTGCCAGCAGCACGACAGACCAAGAGACCCAGTACTTC. J is TRBJ2-5 and V is TRBV7-9; D is perhaps TRBD1 (5 bases). The CDR3 contains 13 residues. The germline gives CDR1 SEHNR, CDR2 FQNEAQ (reference sequence). The V gene lost 5 bases and the J gene lost 0 bases, with 7 bases spanning the gap. Complete variable domain (other parts from reference TRBV7-9 and TRBJ2-5): DTGVSQNPRHKITKRGQNVTFRCDPISEHNRLYWYRQTLGQGPEFLTYFQNEAQLEKSRLLSDRFSAERPKGSFSTLEIQRTEQGDSAMYLCASSTTDQETQYFGPGTRLLVL.

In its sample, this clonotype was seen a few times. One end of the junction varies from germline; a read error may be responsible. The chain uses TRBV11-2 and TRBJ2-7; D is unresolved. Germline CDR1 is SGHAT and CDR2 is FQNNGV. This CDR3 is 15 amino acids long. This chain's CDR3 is CASSITTVAFYGQYF. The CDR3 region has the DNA TGTGCCAGCAGCATAACTACGGTCGCCTTTTACGGGCAGTACTTC.

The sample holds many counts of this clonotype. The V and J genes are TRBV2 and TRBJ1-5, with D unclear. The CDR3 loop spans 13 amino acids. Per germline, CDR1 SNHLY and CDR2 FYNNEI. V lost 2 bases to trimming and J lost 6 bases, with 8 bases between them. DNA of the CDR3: TGTGCCAGCAGTGAACAGCTATTTCAGCCCCAGCATTTT. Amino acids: CASSEQLFQPQHF.

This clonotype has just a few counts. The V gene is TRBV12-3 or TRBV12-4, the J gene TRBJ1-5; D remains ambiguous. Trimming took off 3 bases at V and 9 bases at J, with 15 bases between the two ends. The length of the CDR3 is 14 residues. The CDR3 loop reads CASSFLGSFMPQHF. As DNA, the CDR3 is TGTGCCAGCAGTTTCCTTGGGTCTTTTATGCCCCAGCATTTT.

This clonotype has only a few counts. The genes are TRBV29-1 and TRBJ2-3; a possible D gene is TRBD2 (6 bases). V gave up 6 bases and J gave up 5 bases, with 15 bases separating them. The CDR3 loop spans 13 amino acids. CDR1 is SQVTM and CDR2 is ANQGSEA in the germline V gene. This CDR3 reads CSVGPHGGDTQYF. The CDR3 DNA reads TGCAGCGTAGGACCTCACGGGGGAGATACGCAGTATTTT.

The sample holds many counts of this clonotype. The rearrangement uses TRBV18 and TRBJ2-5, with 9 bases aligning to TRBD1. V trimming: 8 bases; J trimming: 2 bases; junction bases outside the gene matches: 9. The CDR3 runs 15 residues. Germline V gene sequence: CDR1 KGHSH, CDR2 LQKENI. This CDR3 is CASRRTGDTQETQYF. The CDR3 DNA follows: TGTGCCAGCCGGAGGACAGGGGATACACAAGAGACCCAGTACTTC.

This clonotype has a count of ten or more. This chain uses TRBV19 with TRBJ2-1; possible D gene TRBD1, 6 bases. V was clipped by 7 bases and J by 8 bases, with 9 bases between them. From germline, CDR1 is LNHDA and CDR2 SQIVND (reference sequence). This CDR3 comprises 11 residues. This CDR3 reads CASTRGHEQFF. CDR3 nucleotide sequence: TGTGCCAGTACCAGGGGTCATGAGCAGTTCTTC.

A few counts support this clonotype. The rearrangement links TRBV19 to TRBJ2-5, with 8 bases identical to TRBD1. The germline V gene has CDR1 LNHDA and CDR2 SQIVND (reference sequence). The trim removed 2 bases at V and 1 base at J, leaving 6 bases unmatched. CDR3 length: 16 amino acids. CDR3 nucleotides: TGTGCCAGTAGTATACGGACAGGGAGAGGCCAAGAGACCCAGTACTTC. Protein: CASSIRTGRGQETQYF.

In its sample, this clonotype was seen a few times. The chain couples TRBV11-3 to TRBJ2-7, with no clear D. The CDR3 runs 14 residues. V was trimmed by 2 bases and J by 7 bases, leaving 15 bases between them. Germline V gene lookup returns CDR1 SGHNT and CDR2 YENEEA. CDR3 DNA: TGTGCCAGCAGCTTAAGTACCCTCCTGATTGAGCAGTACTTC. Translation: CASSLSTLLIEQYF.

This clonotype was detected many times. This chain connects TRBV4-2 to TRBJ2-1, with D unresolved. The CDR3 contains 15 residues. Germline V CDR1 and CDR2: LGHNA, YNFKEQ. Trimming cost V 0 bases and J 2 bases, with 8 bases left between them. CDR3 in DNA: TGTGCCAGCAGCCAAGATCACACAACCTACAATGAGCAGTTCTTC. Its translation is CASSQDHTTYNEQFF.

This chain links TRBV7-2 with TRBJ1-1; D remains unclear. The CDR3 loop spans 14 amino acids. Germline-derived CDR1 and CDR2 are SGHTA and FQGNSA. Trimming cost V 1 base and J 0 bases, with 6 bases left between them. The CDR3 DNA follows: TGTGCCAGCAGCTTAGTGCAAATGAACACTGAAGCTTTCTTT. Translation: CASSLVQMNTEAFF.

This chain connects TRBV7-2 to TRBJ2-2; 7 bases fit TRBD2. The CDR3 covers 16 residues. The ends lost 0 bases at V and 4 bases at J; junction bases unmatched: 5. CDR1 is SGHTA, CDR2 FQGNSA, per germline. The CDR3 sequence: CASSLAAGRVTGELFF. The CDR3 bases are TGTGCCAGCAGCTTAGCAGCGGGGCGGGTCACCGGGGAGCTGTTTTTT. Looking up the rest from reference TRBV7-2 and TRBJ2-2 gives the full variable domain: GAGVSQSPSNKVTEKGKDVELRCDPISGHTALYWYRQSLGQGLEFLIYFQGNSAPDKSGLPSDRFSAERTGGSVSTLTIQRTQQEDSAVYLCASSLAAGRVTGELFFGEGSRLTVL.

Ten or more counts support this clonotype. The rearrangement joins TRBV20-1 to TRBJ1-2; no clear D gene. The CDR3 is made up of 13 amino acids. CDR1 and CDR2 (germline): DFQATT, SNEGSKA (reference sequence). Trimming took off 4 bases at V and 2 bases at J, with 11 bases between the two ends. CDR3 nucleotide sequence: TGCAGTGCTACCCGGACGGAAAACTATGGCTACACCTTC. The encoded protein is CSATRTENYGYTF.

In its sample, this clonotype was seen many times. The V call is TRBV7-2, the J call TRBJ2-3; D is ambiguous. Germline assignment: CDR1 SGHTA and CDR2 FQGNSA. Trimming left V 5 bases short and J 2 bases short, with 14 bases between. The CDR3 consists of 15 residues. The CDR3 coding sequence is TGTGCCAGCAGCACAAGTCCAGTTCCCACAGATACGCAGTATTTT. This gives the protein CASSTSPVPTDTQYF.

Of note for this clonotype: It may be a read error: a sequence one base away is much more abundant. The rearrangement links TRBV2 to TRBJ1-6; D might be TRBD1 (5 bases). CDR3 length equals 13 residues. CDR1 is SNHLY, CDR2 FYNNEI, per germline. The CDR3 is CASSARVNAPLHF. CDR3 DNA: TGTGCCAGCAGTGCCAGGGTTAATGCACCCCTCCACTTT.

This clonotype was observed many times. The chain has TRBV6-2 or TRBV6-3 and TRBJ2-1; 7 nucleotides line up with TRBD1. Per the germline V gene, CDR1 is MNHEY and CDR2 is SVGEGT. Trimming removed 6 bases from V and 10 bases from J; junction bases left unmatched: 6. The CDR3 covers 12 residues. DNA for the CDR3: TGTGCCAGCAGCCACAGGGGTCGGGAGCAGTTCTTC. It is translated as CASSHRGREQFF.

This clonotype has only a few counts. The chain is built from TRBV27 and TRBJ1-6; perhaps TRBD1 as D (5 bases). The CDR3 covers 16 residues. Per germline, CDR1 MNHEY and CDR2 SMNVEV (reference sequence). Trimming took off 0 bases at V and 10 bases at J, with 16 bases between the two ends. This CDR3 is CASSLSRGARGSPLHF. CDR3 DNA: TGTGCCAGCAGTTTATCGAGGGGTGCGAGGGGATCACCCCTCCACTTT.

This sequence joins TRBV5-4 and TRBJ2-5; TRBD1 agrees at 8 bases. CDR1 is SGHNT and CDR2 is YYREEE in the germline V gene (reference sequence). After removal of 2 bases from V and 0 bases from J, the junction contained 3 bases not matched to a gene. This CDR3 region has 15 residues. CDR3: CASSLTGGYQETQYF. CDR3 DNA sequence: TGTGCCAGCAGCTTAACAGGGGGGTACCAAGAGACCCAGTACTTC.